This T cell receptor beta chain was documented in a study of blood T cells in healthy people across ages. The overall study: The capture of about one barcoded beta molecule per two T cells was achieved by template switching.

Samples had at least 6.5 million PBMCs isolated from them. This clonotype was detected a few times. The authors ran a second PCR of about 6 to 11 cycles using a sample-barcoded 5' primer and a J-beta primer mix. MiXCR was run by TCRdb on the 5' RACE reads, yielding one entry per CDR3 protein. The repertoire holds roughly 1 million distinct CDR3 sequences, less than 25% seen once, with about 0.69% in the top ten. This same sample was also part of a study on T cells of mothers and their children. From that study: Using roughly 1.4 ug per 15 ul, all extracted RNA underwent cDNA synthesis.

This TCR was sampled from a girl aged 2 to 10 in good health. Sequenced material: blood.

CDR3 amino acids: CASQPASKTTQFF. For the CDR3, the DNA is TGTGCCAGCCAACCAGCATCTAAAACTACCCAGTTCTTC. The chain links TRBV6-5 to TRBJ2-5; D uncertain. Near its end, the DNA agrees better with TRBJ2-1, so the J call may be wrong. The CDR3 spans 13 residues. The germline V gene encodes CDR1 MNHEY and CDR2 SVGAGI.